This T cell receptor beta chain was captured in a study of T-cell memory formation after mild COVID-19. The CDR3 runs to 12 residues. Trimming removed 3 bases at V and 10 bases at J, with 11 bases between. Germline assignment: CDR1 SGDLS and CDR2 YYNGEE. TCRdb reprocessed the 5' RACE reads via MiXCR and lists one record per CDR3 protein. The sample has about 410,000 distinct CDR3 sequences; roughly 18% are singletons. This clonotype was seen a handful of times. This clonotype was obtained from a man aged 18 to 29 who had mild COVID-19 (a few samples of this study predate the infection). Cell type and time point are not known. Sequences were obtained from PBMCs or a T cell subset sorted from them (not recorded which). The chain couples TRBV9 to TRBJ2-1; D is perhaps TRBD1 (6 bases). The DNA for the CDR3 is TGTGCCAGCAGCGGAACCGGGACAGAGCAGTTCTTC. Protein: CASSGTGTEQFF.